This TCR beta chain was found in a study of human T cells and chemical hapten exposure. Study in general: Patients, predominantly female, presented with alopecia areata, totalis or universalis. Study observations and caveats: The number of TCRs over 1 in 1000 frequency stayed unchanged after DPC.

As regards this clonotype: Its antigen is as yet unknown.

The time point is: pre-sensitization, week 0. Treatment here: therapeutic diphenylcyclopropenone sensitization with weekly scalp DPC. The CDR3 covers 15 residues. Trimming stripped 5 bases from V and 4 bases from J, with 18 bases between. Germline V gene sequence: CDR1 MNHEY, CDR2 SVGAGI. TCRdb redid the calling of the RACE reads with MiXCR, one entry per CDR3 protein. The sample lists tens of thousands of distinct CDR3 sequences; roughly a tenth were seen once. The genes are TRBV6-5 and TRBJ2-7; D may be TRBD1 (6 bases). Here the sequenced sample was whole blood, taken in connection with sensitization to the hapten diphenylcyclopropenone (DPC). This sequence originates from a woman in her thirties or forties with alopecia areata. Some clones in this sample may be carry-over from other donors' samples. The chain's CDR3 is CASSNLRQVSYEQYF. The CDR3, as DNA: TGTGCCAGCAGTAACCTCCGACAGGTTTCTTACGAGCAGTACTTC.